This T cell receptor (beta chain) appears in the sequencing data of a study of chemoradiotherapy in HPV16-positive cancers. Study-level results: In HPV16-positive patients, HPV-responsive T-cell expansion tracked better recurrence-free survival. Candidate HPV-specific clones and E7-related TCR motifs grew in tumor during treatment.

Worth noting for this clone: What it recognizes is unknown.

The V end lost 0 bases, the J end lost 4 bases, and 14 bases lay between the germline ends. The CDR3 is 16 amino acids. Germline CDR1 and CDR2: SGHDT and YYEEEE. Generated by immunoSEQ multiplex PCR, the TCRdb table keeps only in-frame clones and is missing some. The data hold some 9,100 clones, with approximately 84% observed a single time. The source was blood, collected from a patient who underwent chemoradiotherapy. The chain employs TRBV5-6 and TRBJ2-1; D perhaps matches TRBD2 (5 bases). This receptor was identified in a human donor with HPV-associated anogenital cancer. CDR3 region: CASSLESPPGYNEQFF. The CDR3 DNA sequence: TGTGCCAGCAGCTTGGAAAGCCCTCCGGGGTACAATGAGCAGTTCTTC.